Given below is one TCR beta chain in context. Its specificity is unknown. The junction does not match germline at one end; this may be a read error. TCRdb's copy holds only in-frame clones and misses some; the assay was immunoSEQ multiplex PCR. This table holds under 95,000 clones, 90% found once. This specimen comes from a study of T cell responses to AZD1222 COVID-19 vaccine. Germline assignment: CDR1 KGHSH and CDR2 LQKENI. The CDR3 has 12 amino acids. Study outcomes and limitations: Baseline serology detected seropositivity in only a handful of AZD1222 recipients. Among vaccine-associated CD4 TCRs, coverage spanned spike, with dominance at 160-218 and 743-854.

The source is an adult in good health. This specimen was peripheral blood, taken on day 0 of AZD1222 vaccination. The chain joins TRBV18 to TRBJ2-7, with 7 bases matching TRBD1. CDR3 nucleotides: TGTGCCAGCTCCCCACAGGGGTGGGAGCAGTACTTC. This gives the protein CASSPQGWEQYF. Together with reference TRBV18 and TRBJ2-7, the CDR3 gives the full variable domain: NAGVMQNPRHLVRRRGQEARLRCSPMKGHSHVYWYRQLPEEGLKFMVYLQKENIIDESGMPKERFSAEFPKEGPSILRIQQVVRGDSAAYFCASSPQGWEQYFGPGTRLTVT.